The T cell receptor beta chain described here comes from a study of Ad26.COV2.S vaccination and SARS-CoV-2 variants. On the study more broadly: Ad26.COV2.S was injected intramuscularly once or twice, 56 days apart. Notes on the study in general: Ad26.COV2.S recipients had broader spike-specific TCRs (P = 0.0014). Researchers reported similar non-spike TCR breadth in vaccine and placebo recipients.

Treatment: approximately 18 received Ad26.COV2.S at low or high dose, single or two shots; several received placebo; per-sample allocation not given. The investigators took samples on day 63 after the first vaccine or placebo injection. This clone was recorded a few times. Its antigen is currently unknown. Here immunoSEQ multiplex PCR was the method, and the copy in TCRdb shows in-frame clones only, minus some. This table holds under 500,000 clones, 80% to 95% found once. The sample in question was peripheral blood, obtained in a trial of Ad26.COV2.S vaccine versus placebo. The clonotype was recovered from a person aged 18-65 years who received the Ad26.COV2.S COVID-19 vaccine or a placebo.

The CDR3 spells CASSARAQSSYNEQFF. CDR3 DNA sequence: TGTGCCAGCAGCGCCCGGGCGCAAAGCTCCTACAATGAGCAGTTCTTC. The genes are TRBV9 and TRBJ2-1; D not resolved. The CDR3 is 16 residues long. Germline V CDR1 and CDR2: SGDLS, YYNGEE. V was shortened by 3 bases and J by 0 bases, with 13 bases between the two germline ends.